This TCR beta chain was found in a study of T cell changes during pregnancy in multiple sclerosis. The repertoire was sequenced with immunoSEQ multiplex PCR; TCRdb's copy has only in-frame clones and lacks some. The sample has 55,000 to 65,000 clones, 90% seen once. CDR1 is LGHNA, CDR2 YNFKEQ, per germline. This CDR3 spans 13 amino acids. J was trimmed by 7 bases and V by 6 bases; bases with no gene match: 6. The material sequenced was peripheral blood, taken in the first trimester of pregnancy. The receptor was derived from a female donor in good health, enrolled as a control in a pregnancy study. The rearrangement uses TRBV4-2 and TRBJ2-1; 7 bases align to TRBD1. The CDR3, as DNA: TGTGCCAGCAGTTCCCCACAGGGGAATGAGCAGTTCTTC. It codes for CASSSPQGNEQFF.